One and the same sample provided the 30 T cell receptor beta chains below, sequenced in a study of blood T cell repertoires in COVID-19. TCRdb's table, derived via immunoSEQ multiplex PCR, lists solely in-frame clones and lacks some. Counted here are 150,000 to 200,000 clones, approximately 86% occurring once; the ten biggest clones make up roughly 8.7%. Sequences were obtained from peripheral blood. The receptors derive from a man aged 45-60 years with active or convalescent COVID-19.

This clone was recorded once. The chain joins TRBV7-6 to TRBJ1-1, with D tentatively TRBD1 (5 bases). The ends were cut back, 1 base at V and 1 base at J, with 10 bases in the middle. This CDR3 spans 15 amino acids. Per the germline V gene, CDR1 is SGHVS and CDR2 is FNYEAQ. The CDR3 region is CASSLDPGPNTEAFF. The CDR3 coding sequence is TGTGCCAGCAGCTTAGATCCAGGGCCGAACACTGAAGCTTTCTTT.

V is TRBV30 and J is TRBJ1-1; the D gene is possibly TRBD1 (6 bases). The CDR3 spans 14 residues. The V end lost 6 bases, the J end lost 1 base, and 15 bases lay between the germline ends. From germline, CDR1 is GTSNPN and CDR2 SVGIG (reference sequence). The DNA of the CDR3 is TGTGCCTGCCAGGGGTGGGAGTGGAACACTGAAGCTTTCTTT. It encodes CACQGWEWNTEAFF.

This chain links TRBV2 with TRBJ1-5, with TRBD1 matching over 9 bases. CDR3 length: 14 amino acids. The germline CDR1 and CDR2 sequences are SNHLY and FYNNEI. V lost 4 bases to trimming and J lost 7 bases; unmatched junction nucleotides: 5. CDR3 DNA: TGTGCCAGCAGTGGGGGACAGGGCTGGCAGCCCCAGCATTTT. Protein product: CASSGGQGWQPQHF.

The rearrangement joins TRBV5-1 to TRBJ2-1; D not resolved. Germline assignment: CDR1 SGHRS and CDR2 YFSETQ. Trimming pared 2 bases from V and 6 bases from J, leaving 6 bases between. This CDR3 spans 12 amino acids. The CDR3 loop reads CASSFPGNEQFF. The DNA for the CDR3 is TGCGCCAGCAGCTTTCCAGGCAATGAGCAGTTCTTC.

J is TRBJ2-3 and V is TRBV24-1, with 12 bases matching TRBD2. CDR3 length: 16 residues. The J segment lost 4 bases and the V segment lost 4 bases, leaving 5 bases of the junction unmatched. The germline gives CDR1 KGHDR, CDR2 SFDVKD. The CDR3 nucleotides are TGTGCCACCAGTGACTCGTCTAGCGGGAGGGCAGATACGCAGTATTTT. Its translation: CATSDSSSGRADTQYF.

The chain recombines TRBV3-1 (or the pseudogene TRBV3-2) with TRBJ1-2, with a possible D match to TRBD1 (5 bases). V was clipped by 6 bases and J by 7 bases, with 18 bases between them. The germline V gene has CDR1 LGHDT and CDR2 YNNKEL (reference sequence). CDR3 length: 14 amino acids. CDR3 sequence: CASRRSEGRGGYTF. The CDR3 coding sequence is TGTGCCAGCAGGCGTTCGGAGGGGCGCGGTGGCTACACCTTC.

CDR3 amino acids: CASSHLQGGTDTQYF. CDR3 in DNA: TGTGCCAGCAGCCATCTTCAAGGGGGCACAGATACGCAGTATTTT. This rearrangement joins TRBV3-1 (or the pseudogene TRBV3-2) to TRBJ2-3; TRBD1 is a possible D gene (5 bases). V lost 3 bases and J lost 1, with 11 bases in between. The V gene's germline CDR1 is LGHDT and CDR2 YNNKEL (reference sequence). The CDR3 runs 15 residues.

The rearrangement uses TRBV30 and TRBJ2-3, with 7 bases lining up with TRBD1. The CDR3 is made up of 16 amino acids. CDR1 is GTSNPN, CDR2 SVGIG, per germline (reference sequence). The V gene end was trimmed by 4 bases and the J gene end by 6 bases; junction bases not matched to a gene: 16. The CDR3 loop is CAWKGAGGISLDTQYF. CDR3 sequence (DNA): TGTGCCTGGAAAGGCGCAGGGGGAATCTCTCTGGATACGCAGTATTTT.

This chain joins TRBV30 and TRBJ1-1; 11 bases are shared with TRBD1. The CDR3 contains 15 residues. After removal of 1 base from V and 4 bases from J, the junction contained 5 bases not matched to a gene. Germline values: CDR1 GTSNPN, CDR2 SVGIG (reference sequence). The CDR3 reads CAWSAGTGGTTEAFF. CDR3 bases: TGTGCCTGGAGTGCAGGGACAGGGGGAACCACTGAAGCTTTCTTT.

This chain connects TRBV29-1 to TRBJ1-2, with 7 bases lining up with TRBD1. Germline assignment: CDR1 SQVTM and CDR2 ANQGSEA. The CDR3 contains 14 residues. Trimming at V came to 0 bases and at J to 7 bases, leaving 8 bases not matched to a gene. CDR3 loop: CSVEDLNRGGGYTF. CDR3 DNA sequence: TGCAGCGTTGAAGATCTGAACAGGGGAGGTGGCTACACCTTC.

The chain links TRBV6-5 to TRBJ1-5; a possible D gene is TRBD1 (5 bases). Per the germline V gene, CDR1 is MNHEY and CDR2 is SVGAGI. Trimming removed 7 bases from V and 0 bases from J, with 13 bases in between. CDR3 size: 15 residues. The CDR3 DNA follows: TGTGCCAGCACCCAAGACAGATCTAGCAATCAGCCCCAGCATTTT. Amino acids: CASTQDRSSNQPQHF.

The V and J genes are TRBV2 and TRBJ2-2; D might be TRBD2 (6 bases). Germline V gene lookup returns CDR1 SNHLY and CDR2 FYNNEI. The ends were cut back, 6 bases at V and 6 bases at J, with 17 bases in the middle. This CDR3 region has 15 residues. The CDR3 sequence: CASSAQTAGPGELFF. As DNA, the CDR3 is TGTGCCAGCAGCGCCCAGACAGCGGGCCCCGGGGAGCTGTTTTTT.

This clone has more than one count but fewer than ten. The CDR3 sequence is CATSKETLQVTYNSPLHF. The CDR3 nucleotides are TGTGCCACCAGCAAAGAAACCCTACAGGTGACCTATAATTCACCCCTCCACTTT. The J gene is TRBJ1-6, the V gene TRBV15, with D possibly TRBD1 on 5 matching bases. Germline V gene sequence: CDR1 LNHNV, CDR2 YYDKDF (reference sequence). V shed 4 bases and J shed 2 bases, with 18 bases lying between them. The CDR3 has 18 amino acids.

CDR3 in DNA: TGTGCCAGTAGTAACCGACTGAATTCCTATGGCTACACCTTC. Translation: CASSNRLNSYGYTF. The chain uses TRBV19 and TRBJ1-2; D unresolved. The germline V gene has CDR1 LNHDA and CDR2 SQIVND (reference sequence). The CDR3 consists of 14 residues. The V gene lost 4 bases and the J gene lost 4 bases, with 13 bases spanning the gap.

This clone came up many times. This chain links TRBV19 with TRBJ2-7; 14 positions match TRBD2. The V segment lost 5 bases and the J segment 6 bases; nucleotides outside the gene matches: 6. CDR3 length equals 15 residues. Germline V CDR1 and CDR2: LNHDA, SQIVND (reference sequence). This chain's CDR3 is CASSAGTSGRGEQYF. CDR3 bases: TGTGCCAGTAGTGCCGGGACTAGCGGGAGAGGCGAGCAGTACTTC.

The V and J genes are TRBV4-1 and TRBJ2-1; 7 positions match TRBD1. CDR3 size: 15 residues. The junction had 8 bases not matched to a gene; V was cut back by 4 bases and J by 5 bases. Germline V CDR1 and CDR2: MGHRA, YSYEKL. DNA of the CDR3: TGCGCCAGCAGCCCCCGACAGGGACGGGACAATGAGCAGTTCTTC. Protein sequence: CASSPRQGRDNEQFF.

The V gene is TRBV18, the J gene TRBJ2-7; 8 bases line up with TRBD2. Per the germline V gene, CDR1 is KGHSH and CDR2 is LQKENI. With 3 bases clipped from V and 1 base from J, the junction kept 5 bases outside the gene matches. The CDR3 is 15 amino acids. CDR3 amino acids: CASSPSTSESYEQYF. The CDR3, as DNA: TGTGCCAGCTCACCCTCGACTAGCGAATCCTACGAGCAGTACTTC.

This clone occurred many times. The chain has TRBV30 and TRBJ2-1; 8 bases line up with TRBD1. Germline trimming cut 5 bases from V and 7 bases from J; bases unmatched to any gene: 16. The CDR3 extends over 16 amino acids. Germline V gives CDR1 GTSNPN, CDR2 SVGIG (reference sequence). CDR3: CAWGDGTGRLGNEQFF. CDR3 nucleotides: TGTGCCTGGGGGGACGGGACAGGTCGATTAGGGAATGAGCAGTTCTTC.

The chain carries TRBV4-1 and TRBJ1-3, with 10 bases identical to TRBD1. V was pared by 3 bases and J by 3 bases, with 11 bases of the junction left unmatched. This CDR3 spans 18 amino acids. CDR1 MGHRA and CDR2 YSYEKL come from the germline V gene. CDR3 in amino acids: CASSHEVTGGAYGNTIYF. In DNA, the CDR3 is TGCGCCAGCAGCCACGAAGTGACAGGGGGCGCGTATGGAAACACCATATATTTT.

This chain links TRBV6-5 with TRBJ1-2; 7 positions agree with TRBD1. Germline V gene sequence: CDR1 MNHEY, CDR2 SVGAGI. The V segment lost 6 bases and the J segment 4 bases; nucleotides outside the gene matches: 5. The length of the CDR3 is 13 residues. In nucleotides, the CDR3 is TGTGCCAGCAGCTACGGGACAGTCTATGGCTACACCTTC. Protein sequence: CASSYGTVYGYTF.

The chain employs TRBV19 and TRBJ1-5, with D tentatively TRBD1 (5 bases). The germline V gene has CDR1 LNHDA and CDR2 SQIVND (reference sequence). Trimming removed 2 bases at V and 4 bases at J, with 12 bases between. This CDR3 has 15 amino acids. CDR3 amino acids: CASSIQGTGNQPQHF. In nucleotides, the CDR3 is TGTGCCAGTAGTATACAGGGAACTGGAAATCAGCCCCAGCATTTT. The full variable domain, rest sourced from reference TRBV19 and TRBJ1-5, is DGGITQSPKYLFRKEGQNVTLSCEQNLNHDAMYWYRQDPGQGLRLIYYSQIVNDFQKGDIAEGYSVSREKKESFPLTVTSAQKNPTAFYLCASSIQGTGNQPQHFGDGTRLSIL.

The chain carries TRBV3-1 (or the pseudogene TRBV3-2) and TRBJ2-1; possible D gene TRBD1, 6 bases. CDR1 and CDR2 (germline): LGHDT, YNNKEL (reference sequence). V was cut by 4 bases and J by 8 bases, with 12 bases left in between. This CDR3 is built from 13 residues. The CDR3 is CASSRGRGYEQFF. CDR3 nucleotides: TGTGCCAGCAGCCGGGGCAGGGGATATGAGCAGTTCTTC.

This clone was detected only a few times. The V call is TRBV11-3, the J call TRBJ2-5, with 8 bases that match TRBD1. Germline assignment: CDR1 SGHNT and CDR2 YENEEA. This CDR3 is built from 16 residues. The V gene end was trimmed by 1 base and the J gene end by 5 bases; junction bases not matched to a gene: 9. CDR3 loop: CASSLGSPGGDETQYF. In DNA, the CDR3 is TGTGCCAGCAGCTTAGGGTCGCCAGGGGGCGATGAGACCCAGTACTTC.

The CDR3 reads CASSPDRDEQYF. CDR3 DNA sequence: TGTGCCAGCTCACCAGACAGGGACGAGCAGTACTTC. This chain links TRBV18 with TRBJ2-7, with 7 bases lining up with TRBD1. V was pared by 2 bases and J by 5 bases, with 0 bases of the junction left unmatched. This CDR3 spans 12 amino acids. Per the germline V gene, CDR1 is KGHSH and CDR2 is LQKENI.

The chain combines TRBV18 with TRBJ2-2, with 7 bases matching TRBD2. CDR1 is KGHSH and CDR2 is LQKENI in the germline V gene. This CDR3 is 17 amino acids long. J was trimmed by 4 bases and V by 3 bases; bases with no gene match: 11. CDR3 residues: CASSPPDWTGGTGELFF. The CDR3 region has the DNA TGTGCCAGCTCACCTCCGGACTGGACGGGGGGCACCGGGGAGCTGTTTTTT. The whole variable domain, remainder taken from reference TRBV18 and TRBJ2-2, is NAGVMQNPRHLVRRRGQEARLRCSPMKGHSHVYWYRQLPEEGLKFMVYLQKENIIDESGMPKERFSAEFPKEGPSILRIQQVVRGDSAAYFCASSPPDWTGGTGELFFGEGSRLTVL.

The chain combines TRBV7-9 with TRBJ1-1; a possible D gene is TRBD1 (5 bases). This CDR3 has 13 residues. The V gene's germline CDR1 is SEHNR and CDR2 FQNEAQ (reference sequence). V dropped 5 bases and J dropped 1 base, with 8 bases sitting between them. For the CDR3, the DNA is TGTGCCAGCAGCACCGGACAGAACACTGAAGCTTTCTTT. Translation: CASSTGQNTEAFF.

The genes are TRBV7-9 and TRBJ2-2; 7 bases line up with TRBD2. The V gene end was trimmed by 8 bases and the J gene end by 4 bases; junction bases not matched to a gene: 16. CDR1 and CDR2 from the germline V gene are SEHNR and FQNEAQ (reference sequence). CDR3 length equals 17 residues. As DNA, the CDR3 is TGTGCCAGCTTAAAGGCGGGGGTGAAATATACCACCGGGGAGCTGTTTTTT. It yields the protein CASLKAGVKYTTGELFF.

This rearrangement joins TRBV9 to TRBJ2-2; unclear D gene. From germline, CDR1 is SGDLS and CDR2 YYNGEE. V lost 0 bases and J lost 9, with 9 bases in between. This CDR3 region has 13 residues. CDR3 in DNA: TGTGCCAGCAGCGTAGATGCCTACCGGGAGCTGTTTTTT. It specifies CASSVDAYRELFF. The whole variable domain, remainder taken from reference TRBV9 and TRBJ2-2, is DSGVTQTPKHLITATGQRVTLRCSPRSGDLSVYWYQQSLDQGLQFLIQYYNGEERAKGNILERFSAQQFPDLHSELNLSSLELGDSALYFCASSVDAYRELFFGEGSRLTVL.

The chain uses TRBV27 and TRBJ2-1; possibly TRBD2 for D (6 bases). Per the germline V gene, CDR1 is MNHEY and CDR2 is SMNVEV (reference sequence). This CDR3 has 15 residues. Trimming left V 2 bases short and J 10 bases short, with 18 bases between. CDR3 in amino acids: CASSLAGPRTREQFF. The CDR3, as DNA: TGTGCCAGCAGTTTAGCGGGGCCAAGAACCAGAGAGCAGTTCTTC.

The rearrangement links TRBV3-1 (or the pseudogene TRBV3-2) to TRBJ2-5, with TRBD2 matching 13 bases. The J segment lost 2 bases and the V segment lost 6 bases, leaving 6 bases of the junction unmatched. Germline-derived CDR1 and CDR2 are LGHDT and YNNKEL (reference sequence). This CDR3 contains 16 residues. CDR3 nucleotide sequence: TGTGCCAGCAGTCCCCTGACTAGCGGGGGGCAAGAGACCCAGTACTTC. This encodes CASSPLTSGGQETQYF.